One sample yielded the 20 T cell receptor beta chains listed below, sequenced in a study of blood T cell repertoires in COVID-19. TCRdb keeps only in-frame clones here, not all; method: immunoSEQ multiplex PCR. The sample yields 200,000 to 250,000 clones, roughly 84% seen once. Specimen: peripheral blood. All receptors come from a woman in her 40s who had recovered from COVID-19.

The chain couples TRBV6-4 to TRBJ2-1; 8 bases map to TRBD2. The CDR3 is 15 residues long. CDR1 is MRHNA, CDR2 SNTAGT, per germline. Trimming removed 3 bases from V and 7 bases from J; junction bases left unmatched: 8. CDR3 in amino acids: CASSDHPGLVNEQFF. The CDR3 DNA reads as TGTGCCAGCAGTGATCACCCGGGACTAGTAAATGAGCAGTTCTTC.

This clone was seen a few times. Other DNA sequences within the sample encode an identical CDR3. This chain links TRBV2 with TRBJ2-3; 8 bases map to TRBD1. Looked up from germline, CDR1 is SNHLY and CDR2 is FYNNEI. V trimming: 6 bases; J trimming: 3 bases; junction bases outside the gene matches: 8. The CDR3 spans 15 residues. Written as DNA, the CDR3 is TGTGCCAGCAGAGGACAGGGCTTGGGGACAGATACGCAGTATTTT. Protein sequence: CASRGQGLGTDTQYF.

The chain combines TRBV10-3 with TRBJ2-7; 7 bases map to TRBD1. V lost 6 bases and J lost 4; bases outside the gene matches: 6. The CDR3 runs to 13 residues. Per the germline V gene, CDR1 is ENHRY and CDR2 is SYGVKD. This CDR3 is CAIRLQGLYEQYF. The CDR3 DNA follows: TGTGCCATCAGGTTACAGGGGTTGTACGAGCAGTACTTC.

The chain links TRBV7-2 to TRBJ1-3; 8 nucleotides align to TRBD1. V lost 1 base to trimming and J lost 0 bases; unmatched junction nucleotides: 5. There are 17 residues in the CDR3. Germline CDR1 and CDR2: SGHTA and FQGNSA. The CDR3 region is CASSLGGQVTSGNTIYF. In DNA, the CDR3 is TGTGCCAGCAGCTTAGGGGGACAGGTTACCTCTGGAAACACCATATATTTT.

The chain links TRBV6-1 to TRBJ2-3; weak D call: TRBD1 (5 bases). Trimming took 0 bases from V and 0 from J, leaving 7 bases between them. The CDR3 extends over 15 amino acids. The germline gives CDR1 MNHNS, CDR2 SASEGT. CDR3 nucleotides: TGTGCCAGCAGTGAAGCGCCAGGGAGCACAGATACGCAGTATTTT. This sequence encodes CASSEAPGSTDTQYF.

The chain's CDR3 is CASSVRLAGRGNEQFF. CDR3 bases: TGTGCCAGCAGCGTGCGACTAGCGGGAAGGGGGAATGAGCAGTTCTTC. This chain uses TRBV11-3 with TRBJ2-1; 11 nucleotides line up with TRBD2. Germline V gene lookup returns CDR1 SGHNT and CDR2 YENEEA. V gave up 5 bases and J gave up 7 bases; unmatched junction bases: 10. CDR3 length: 16 residues.

This rearrangement joins TRBV19 to TRBJ2-7; TRBD2 agrees at 8 bases. This CDR3 spans 15 amino acids. Per germline, CDR1 LNHDA and CDR2 SQIVND (reference sequence). Trimming removed 2 bases from V and 2 bases from J; junction bases left unmatched: 5. The chain's CDR3 is CASSIRTSSTYEQYF. Written as DNA, the CDR3 is TGTGCCAGTAGTATAAGGACTAGCTCCACCTACGAGCAGTACTTC.

The chain recombines TRBV7-2 with TRBJ1-1; D not certain. Germline V gene sequence: CDR1 SGHTA, CDR2 FQGNSA. Trimming removed 5 bases from V and 4 bases from J, with 14 bases in between. The CDR3 totals 14 residues. The CDR3 is CASSARAPGTEAFF. In nucleotides, the CDR3 is TGTGCCAGCAGCGCGCGAGCCCCCGGCACTGAAGCTTTCTTT.

The V gene is TRBV7-6, the J gene TRBJ2-2, with a possible D match to TRBD1 (6 bases). V was cut by 5 bases and J by 1 base, with 8 bases left in between. Germline V gives CDR1 SGHVS, CDR2 FNYEAQ. The CDR3 has 14 amino acids. CDR3 sequence (DNA): TGTGCCAGCAGCCCGACAGGGAACACCGGGGAGCTGTTTTTT. It encodes CASSPTGNTGELFF.

J is TRBJ2-1 and V is TRBV2, with 14 bases that match TRBD2. V was clipped by 11 bases and J by 4 bases; unmatched bases: 10. The CDR3 loop spans 16 amino acids. Germline CDR1 is SNHLY and CDR2 is FYNNEI. CDR3 nucleotide sequence: TGTGCCCTAGGGGGGACTAGCGGGAGATTTTACAATGAGCAGTTCTTC. Translating gives CALGGTSGRFYNEQFF.

This chain joins TRBV28 and TRBJ2-7, with 8 nucleotides matching TRBD2. This CDR3 comprises 11 residues. Germline V gives CDR1 MDHEN, CDR2 SYDVKM. The ends lost 8 bases at V and 4 bases at J; junction bases unmatched: 1. CDR3 protein: CASGGRYEQYF. The CDR3 nucleotides are TGTGCCAGCGGCGGGAGGTACGAGCAGTACTTC.

J is TRBJ2-7 and V is TRBV28; 10 bases agree with TRBD1. CDR3 length: 15 amino acids. The trim removed 6 bases at V and 2 bases at J, leaving 7 bases unmatched. From germline, CDR1 is MDHEN and CDR2 SYDVKM. CDR3 nucleotide sequence: TGTGCCAGCAGAGTGCCGGGACAGGGGACCTACGAGCAGTACTTC. Its protein product is CASRVPGQGTYEQYF.

The CDR3 loop is CASSLPGGSYEKLFF. CDR3 bases: TGTGCCAGCAGCTTACCCGGAGGGTCCTATGAAAAACTGTTTTTT. J is TRBJ1-4 and V is TRBV7-9; D gene unclear. Trimming shortened V by 2 bases and J by 6 bases, and 13 bases separated the two germline ends. This CDR3 contains 15 residues. The V gene's germline CDR1 is SEHNR and CDR2 FQNEAQ (reference sequence).

The gene calls are TRBV5-1 and TRBJ2-4; D might be TRBD2 (6 bases). CDR1 is SGHRS and CDR2 is YFSETQ in the germline V gene. The CDR3 has 15 amino acids. Trimming left V 4 bases short and J 0 bases short, with 11 bases between. The CDR3 coding sequence is TGCGCCAGCAGCCCGGGGGATCAAGCCAAAAACATTCAGTACTTC. As protein: CASSPGDQAKNIQYF.

The table lists this clone with a few counts. This chain joins TRBV5-4 and TRBJ2-3; the match to TRBD1 covers 7 bases. Germline values: CDR1 SGHNT, CDR2 YYREEE (reference sequence). The CDR3 contains 13 residues. V was clipped by 2 bases and J by 4 bases; unmatched bases: 1. The CDR3 sequence is CASSFTGADTQYF. CDR3 coding DNA: TGTGCCAGCAGCTTTACAGGGGCAGATACGCAGTATTTT.

The CDR3 loop is CASSRLGQRPETQYF. CDR3 DNA: TGTGCCAGCTCACGATTGGGACAGAGACCAGAGACCCAGTACTTC. This chain links TRBV18 with TRBJ2-5; 7 bases fit TRBD1. The ends lost 4 bases at V and 4 bases at J; junction bases unmatched: 9. The CDR3 spans 15 residues. Germline CDR1 reads KGHSH; CDR2 reads LQKENI.

This clone was seen more than once but under ten times. The J gene is TRBJ1-2, the V gene TRBV7-9; possible D gene TRBD1, 6 bases. Germline assignment: CDR1 SEHNR and CDR2 FQNEAQ (reference sequence). This CDR3 comprises 13 residues. V lost 3 bases and J lost 7, with 12 bases in between. CDR3 protein: CASSLTGFSGYTF. The CDR3 nucleotides read TGTGCCAGCAGCTTGACAGGCTTCAGTGGCTACACCTTC.

This chain joins TRBV19 and TRBJ2-3, with 9 positions matching TRBD1. V shed 2 bases and J 6 bases; nucleotides not matched to a gene: 9. The germline CDR1 and CDR2 sequences are LNHDA and SQIVND (reference sequence). The CDR3 runs 16 residues. The CDR3 loop is CASSIIGTGLWDTQYF. CDR3 sequence (DNA): TGTGCCAGTAGTATAATCGGGACAGGGCTGTGGGATACGCAGTATTTT.

The V and J genes are TRBV19 and TRBJ1-5; D remains ambiguous. V was cut by 4 bases and J by 2 bases, with 18 bases left in between. The CDR3 is 17 amino acids. The germline CDR1 and CDR2 sequences are LNHDA and SQIVND (reference sequence). CDR3 sequence: CASSTSAGGLGNQPQHF. The CDR3 nucleotides are TGTGCCAGTAGTACGTCGGCGGGCGGGCTCGGCAATCAGCCCCAGCATTTT.

The gene calls are TRBV12-3 or TRBV12-4 and TRBJ2-5; D is unresolved. This CDR3 has 13 residues. V was pared by 2 bases and J by 5 bases, with 9 bases between. As DNA, the CDR3 is TGTGCCAGCAGTTTACAAACGGGTGAGACCCAGTACTTC. Translation gives CASSLQTGETQYF.